This T cell receptor beta chain was captured in a study of identical twins. Findings of the study overall: Beta clonotypes that were abundant in cord blood contained fewer insertions, a pattern absent from memory repertoires.

CDR1 MNHNS and CDR2 SASEGT come from the germline V gene. This CDR3 comprises 12 residues. V shed 3 bases and J 7 bases; nucleotides not matched to a gene: 0. TCRdb analysed the 5' RACE reads with MiXCR anew, one entry per CDR3 protein. The sample yields around 280,000 distinct CDR3 sequences, about 8.3% seen once. A word on this clonotype: What it binds is not known.

These data were likewise used in another study, on yellow fever vaccine responses in identical twins.

Sequencing was performed on memory (CD45RO+) T cells sorted from blood. The sequence derives from a woman between 18 and 29 years old in good health. The chain carries TRBV6-1 and TRBJ2-1, with 7 bases that match TRBD2. The CDR3 DNA is TGTGCCAGCAGTGAGGGAGGGAATGAGCAGTTCTTC. This translates into CASSEGGNEQFF.